The entry that follows covers one T cell receptor beta chain sequence. The antigen is unknown. The data belong to a study of T cells expressing NK-cell markers. Study observations and caveats: Five or six donors carried dominant NKG2C+ clonotypes that made up roughly 1.0-7.5% of their CD8+ T cells. Whether expanded NKG2C+ T cell clones were HCMV specific stayed uncertain.

Germline CDR1 SQVTM, CDR2 ANQGSEA. The CDR3 consists of 14 residues. TCRdb reprocessed the 5' RACE reads; each CDR3 protein has one entry and no DNA is given. The table counts hundreds of thousands of distinct CDR3 sequences; around 5.2% lies in the top ten. This TCR was sampled from a man aged 18 to 69 in good health. What was sequenced was blood T cells: a sorted CD56 or NKG2C T cell subset, CD4+ or CD8+ T cells, or bulk PBMC T cells (not recorded which). The rearrangement links TRBV29-1 to TRBJ1-4; the TRBD1 assignment by TCRdb is unverifiable without DNA. The CDR3 region is CSVGQGAVDEKLFF.